One T cell receptor (beta chain) is described in this entry. Its specificity is unknown. The record originates from a study of STAT5B mutations in CD4+ large granular lymphocyte leukemia. Study-wide findings and caveats: Compared with healthy controls (2/35), patient top clones favored TRBV06 (8/27).

V lost 5 bases and J lost 6; bases outside the gene matches: 3. Germline V gene data show CDR1 as MNHNY and CDR2 as SVGAGI (reference sequence). The CDR3 covers 12 residues. The repertoire was sequenced with immunoSEQ multiplex PCR; TCRdb's copy has only in-frame clones and lacks some. This sample carries some 21,000 clones, around 80% of them seen once, and the ten largest clones take roughly 0.43%. The rearrangement links TRBV6-6 to TRBJ2-7; 8 bases map to TRBD1. The receptor's source is a human donor in good health. Material for sequencing was CD4+ T cells from blood buffy coats. The CDR3 is CASSGQGSEQYF. Here the CDR3 DNA reads TGTGCCAGCAGTGGACAGGGTAGCGAGCAGTACTTC.